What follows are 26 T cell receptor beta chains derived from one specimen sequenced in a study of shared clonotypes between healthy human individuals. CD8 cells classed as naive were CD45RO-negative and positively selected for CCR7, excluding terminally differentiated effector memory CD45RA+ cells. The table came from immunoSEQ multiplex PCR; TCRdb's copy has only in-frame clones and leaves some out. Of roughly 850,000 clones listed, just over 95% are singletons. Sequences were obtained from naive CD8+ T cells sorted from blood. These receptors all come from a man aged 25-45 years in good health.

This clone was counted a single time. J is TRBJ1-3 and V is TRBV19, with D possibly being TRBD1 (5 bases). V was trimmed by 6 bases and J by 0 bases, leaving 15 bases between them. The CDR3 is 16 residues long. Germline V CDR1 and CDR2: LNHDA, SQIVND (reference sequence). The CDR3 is CASSITPGTSGNTIYF. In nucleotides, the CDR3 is TGTGCCAGTAGCATAACCCCCGGGACCTCTGGAAACACCATATATTTT.

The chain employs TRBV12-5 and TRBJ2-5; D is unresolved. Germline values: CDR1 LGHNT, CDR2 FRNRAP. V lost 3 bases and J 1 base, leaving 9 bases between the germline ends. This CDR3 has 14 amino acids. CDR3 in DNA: TGTGCTAGTGGTTTAGGTGCCCTCCAAGAGACCCAGTACTTC. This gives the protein CASGLGALQETQYF.

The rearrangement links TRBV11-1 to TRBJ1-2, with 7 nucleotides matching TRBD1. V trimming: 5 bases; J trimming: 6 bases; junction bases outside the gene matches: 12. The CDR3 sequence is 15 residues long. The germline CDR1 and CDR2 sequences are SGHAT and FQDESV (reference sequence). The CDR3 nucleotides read TGTGCCAGCAGCCGAGGGGACAGAAGTCTGGATGGCTACACCTTC. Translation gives CASSRGDRSLDGYTF.

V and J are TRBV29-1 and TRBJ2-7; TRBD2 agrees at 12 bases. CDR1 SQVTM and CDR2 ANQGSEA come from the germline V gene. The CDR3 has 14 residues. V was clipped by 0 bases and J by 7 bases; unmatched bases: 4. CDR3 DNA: TGCAGCGTTGAAGAGAGACTAGCGGGAGTTGAGCAGTACTTC. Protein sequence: CSVEERLAGVEQYF.

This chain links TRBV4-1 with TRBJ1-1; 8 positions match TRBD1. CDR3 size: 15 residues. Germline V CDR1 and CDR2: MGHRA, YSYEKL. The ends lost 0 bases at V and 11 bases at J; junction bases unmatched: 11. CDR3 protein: CASSQDRTGSPGAFF. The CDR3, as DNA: TGCGCCAGCAGCCAAGATCGGACAGGGAGTCCCGGGGCTTTCTTT.

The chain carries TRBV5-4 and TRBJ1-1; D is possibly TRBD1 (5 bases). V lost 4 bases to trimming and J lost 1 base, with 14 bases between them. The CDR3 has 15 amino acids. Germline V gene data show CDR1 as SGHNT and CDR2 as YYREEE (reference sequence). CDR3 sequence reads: CASSIPGGANTEAFF. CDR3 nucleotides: TGTGCCAGCAGCATTCCCGGCGGGGCGAACACTGAAGCTTTCTTT. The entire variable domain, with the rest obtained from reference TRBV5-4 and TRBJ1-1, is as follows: ETGVTQSPTHLIKTRGQQVTLRCSSQSGHNTVSWYQQALGQGPQFIFQYYREEENGRGNFPPRFSGLQFPNYSSELNVNALELDDSALYLCASSIPGGANTEAFFGQGTRLTVV.

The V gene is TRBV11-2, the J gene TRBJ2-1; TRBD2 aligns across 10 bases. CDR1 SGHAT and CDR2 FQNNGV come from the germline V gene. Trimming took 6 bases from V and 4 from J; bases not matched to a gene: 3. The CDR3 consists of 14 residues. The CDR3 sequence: CASRTSGSYNEQFF. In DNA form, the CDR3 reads TGTGCCAGCAGGACTAGCGGGTCATACAATGAGCAGTTCTTC.

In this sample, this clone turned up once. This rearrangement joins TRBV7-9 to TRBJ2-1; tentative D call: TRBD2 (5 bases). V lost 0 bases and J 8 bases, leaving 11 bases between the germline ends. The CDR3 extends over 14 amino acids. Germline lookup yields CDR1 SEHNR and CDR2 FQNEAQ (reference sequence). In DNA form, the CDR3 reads TGTGCCAGCAGCTTAGCGCCGACTAACCATGAGCAGTTCTTC. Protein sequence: CASSLAPTNHEQFF. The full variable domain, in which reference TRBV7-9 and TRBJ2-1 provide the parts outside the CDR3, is DTGVSQNPRHKITKRGQNVTFRCDPISEHNRLYWYRQTLGQGPEFLTYFQNEAQLEKSRLLSDRFSAERPKGSFSTLEIQRTEQGDSAMYLCASSLAPTNHEQFFGPGTRLTVL.

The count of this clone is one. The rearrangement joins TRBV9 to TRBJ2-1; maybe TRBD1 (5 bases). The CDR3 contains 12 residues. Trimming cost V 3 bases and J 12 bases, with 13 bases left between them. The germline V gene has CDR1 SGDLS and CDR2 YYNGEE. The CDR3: CASSGSNGAQFF. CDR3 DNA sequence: TGTGCCAGCAGCGGGAGCAATGGGGCGCAGTTCTTC.

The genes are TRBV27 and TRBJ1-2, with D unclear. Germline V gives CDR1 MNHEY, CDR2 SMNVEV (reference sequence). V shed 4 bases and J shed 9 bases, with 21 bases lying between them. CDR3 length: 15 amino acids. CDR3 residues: CASSSRGGGVRSYTF. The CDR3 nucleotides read TGTGCCAGCAGTTCTCGGGGAGGCGGCGTGCGTAGCTACACCTTC.

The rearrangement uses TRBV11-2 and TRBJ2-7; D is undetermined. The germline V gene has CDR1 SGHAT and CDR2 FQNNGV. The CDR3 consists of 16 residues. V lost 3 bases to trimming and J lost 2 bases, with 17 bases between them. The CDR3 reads CASSLGLGLWTYEQYF. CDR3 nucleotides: TGTGCCAGCAGCTTGGGTTTAGGTTTATGGACCTACGAGCAGTACTTC.

The CDR3 nucleotides read TGTGCCAGCAGCATCGAATCCTACGAGCAGTACTTC. Translated: CASSIESYEQYF. The rearrangement uses TRBV2 and TRBJ2-7, with unresolved D. V was pared by 6 bases and J by 1 base, with 7 bases between. The germline CDR1 and CDR2 sequences are SNHLY and FYNNEI. This CDR3 is built from 12 residues.

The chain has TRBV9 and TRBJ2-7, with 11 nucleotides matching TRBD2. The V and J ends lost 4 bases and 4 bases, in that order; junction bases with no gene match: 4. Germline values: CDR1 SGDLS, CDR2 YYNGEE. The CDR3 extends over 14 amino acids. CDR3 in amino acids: CASSPGTSGYEQYF. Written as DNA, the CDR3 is TGTGCCAGCAGCCCCGGGACTAGCGGTTACGAGCAGTACTTC.

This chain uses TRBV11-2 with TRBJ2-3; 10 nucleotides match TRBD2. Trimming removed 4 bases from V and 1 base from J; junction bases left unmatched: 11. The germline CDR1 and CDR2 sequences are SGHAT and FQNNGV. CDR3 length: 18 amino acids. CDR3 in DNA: TGTGCCAGCAGCTGGCTAGCGGGAGACTACTACCGCACAGATACGCAGTATTTT. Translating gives CASSWLAGDYYRTDTQYF.

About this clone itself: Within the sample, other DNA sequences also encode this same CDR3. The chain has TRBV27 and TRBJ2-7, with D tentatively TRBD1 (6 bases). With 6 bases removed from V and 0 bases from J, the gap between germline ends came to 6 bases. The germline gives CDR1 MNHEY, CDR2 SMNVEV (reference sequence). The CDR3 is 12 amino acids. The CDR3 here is CASRDSSYEQYF. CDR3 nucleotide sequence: TGTGCCAGCAGGGACAGCTCCTACGAGCAGTACTTC.

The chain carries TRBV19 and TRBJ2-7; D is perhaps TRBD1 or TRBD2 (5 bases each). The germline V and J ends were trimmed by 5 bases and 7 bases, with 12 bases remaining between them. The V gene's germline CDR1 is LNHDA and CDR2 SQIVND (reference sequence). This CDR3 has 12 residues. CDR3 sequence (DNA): TGTGCCAGTAGTCCAGGGAGCTTGGAGCAGTACTTC. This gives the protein CASSPGSLEQYF.

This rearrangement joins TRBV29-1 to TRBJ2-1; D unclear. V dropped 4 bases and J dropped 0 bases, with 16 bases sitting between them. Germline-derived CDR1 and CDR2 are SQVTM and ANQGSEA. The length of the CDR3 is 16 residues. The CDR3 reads CSVGRLDGSSYNEQFF. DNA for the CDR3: TGCAGCGTTGGTCGACTGGACGGCAGCTCCTACAATGAGCAGTTCTTC.

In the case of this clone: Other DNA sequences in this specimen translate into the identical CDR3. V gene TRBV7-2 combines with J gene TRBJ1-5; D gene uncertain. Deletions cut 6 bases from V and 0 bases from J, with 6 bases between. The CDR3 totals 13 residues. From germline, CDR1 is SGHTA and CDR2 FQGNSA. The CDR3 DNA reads TGTGCCAGCAGTTATTATAGCAATCAGCCCCAGCATTTT. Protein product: CASSYYSNQPQHF. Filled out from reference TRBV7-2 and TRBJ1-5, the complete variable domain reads GAGVSQSPSNKVTEKGKDVELRCDPISGHTALYWYRQSLGQGLEFLIYFQGNSAPDKSGLPSDRFSAERTGGSVSTLTIQRTQQEDSAVYLCASSYYSNQPQHFGDGTRLSIL.

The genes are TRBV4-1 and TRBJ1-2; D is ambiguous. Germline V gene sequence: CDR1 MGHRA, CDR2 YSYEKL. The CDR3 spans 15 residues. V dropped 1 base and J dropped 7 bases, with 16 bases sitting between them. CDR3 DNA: TGCGCCAGCAGCCAAGGCTTCCTAACTGGAAGTGGCTACACCTTC. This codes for CASSQGFLTGSGYTF.

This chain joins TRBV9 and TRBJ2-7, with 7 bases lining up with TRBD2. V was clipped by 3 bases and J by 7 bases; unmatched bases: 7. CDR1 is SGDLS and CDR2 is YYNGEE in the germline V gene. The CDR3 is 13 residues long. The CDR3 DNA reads TGTGCCAGCAGCGCCGGGACTATTGGGGAGCAGTACTTC. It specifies CASSAGTIGEQYF.

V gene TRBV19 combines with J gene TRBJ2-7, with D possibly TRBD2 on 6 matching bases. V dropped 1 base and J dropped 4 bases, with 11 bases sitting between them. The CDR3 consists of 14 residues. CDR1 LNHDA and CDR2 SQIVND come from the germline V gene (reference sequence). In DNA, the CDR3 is TGTGCCAGTAGTATAGCGGGAGATCGTTACGAGCAGTACTTC. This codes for CASSIAGDRYEQYF.

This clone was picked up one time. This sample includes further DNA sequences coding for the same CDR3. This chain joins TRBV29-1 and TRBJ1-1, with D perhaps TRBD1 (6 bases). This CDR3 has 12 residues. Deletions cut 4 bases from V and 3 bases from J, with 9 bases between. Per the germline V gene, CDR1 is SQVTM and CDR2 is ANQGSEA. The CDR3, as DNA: TGCAGCGTTGTTGAGGGGGACACTGAAGCTTTCTTT. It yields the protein CSVVEGDTEAFF.

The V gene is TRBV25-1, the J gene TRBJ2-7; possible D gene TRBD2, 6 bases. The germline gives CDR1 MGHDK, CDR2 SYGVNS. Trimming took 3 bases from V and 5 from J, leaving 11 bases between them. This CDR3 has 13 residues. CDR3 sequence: CASSEKGTDEQYF. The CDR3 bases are TGTGCCAGCAGTGAGAAAGGGACTGACGAGCAGTACTTC.

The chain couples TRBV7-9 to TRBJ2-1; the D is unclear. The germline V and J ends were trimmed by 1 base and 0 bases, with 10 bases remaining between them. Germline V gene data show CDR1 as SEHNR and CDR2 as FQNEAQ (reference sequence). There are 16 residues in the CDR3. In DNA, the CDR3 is TGTGCCAGCAGCTTAGGTTCGAAGAACTCCTACAATGAGCAGTTCTTC. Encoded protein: CASSLGSKNSYNEQFF.

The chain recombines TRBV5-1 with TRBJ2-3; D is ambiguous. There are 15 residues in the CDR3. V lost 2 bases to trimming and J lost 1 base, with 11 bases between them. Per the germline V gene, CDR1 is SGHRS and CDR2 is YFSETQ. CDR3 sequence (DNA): TGCGCCAGCAGCTTCCGGAGCTCGGGCACAGATACGCAGTATTTT. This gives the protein CASSFRSSGTDTQYF.

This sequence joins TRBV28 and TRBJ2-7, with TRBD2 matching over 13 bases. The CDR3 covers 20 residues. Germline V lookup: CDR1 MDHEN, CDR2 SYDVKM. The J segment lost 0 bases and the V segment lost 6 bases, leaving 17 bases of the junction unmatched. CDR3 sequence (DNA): TGTGCCAGCAGGGAAGGGGCGGGACAGAGGACTAGCGGGAGCTCCTACGAGCAGTACTTC. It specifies CASREGAGQRTSGSSYEQYF.